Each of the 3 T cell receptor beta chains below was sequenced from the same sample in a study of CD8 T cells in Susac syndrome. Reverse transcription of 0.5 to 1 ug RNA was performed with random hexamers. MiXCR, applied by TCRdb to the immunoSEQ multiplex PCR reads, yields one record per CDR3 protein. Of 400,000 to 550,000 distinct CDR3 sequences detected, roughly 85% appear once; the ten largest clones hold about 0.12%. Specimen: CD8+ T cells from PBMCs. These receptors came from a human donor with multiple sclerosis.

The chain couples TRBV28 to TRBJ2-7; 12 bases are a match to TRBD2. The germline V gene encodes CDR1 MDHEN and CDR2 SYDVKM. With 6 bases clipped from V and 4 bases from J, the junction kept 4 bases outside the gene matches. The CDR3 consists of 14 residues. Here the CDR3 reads CASRTSGRRYEQYF. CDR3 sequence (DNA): TGTGCCAGCAGAACTAGCGGGAGGAGGTACGAGCAGTACTTC.

In DNA form, the CDR3 reads TGTGCCAGCAGGCGACAGGGTCCGGAGACCCAGTACTTC. It codes for CASRRQGPETQYF. This rearrangement joins TRBV2 to TRBJ2-5; 7 bases align to TRBD1. CDR3 length: 13 residues. The V gene end was trimmed by 6 bases and the J gene end by 5 bases; junction bases not matched to a gene: 6. The V gene's germline CDR1 is SNHLY and CDR2 FYNNEI.

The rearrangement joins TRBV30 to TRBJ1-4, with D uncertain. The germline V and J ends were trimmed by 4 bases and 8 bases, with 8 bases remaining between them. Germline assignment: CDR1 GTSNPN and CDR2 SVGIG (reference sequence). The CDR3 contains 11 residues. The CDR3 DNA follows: TGTGCCTGGACAATAGGGGAAAAACTGTTTTTT. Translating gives CAWTIGEKLFF.